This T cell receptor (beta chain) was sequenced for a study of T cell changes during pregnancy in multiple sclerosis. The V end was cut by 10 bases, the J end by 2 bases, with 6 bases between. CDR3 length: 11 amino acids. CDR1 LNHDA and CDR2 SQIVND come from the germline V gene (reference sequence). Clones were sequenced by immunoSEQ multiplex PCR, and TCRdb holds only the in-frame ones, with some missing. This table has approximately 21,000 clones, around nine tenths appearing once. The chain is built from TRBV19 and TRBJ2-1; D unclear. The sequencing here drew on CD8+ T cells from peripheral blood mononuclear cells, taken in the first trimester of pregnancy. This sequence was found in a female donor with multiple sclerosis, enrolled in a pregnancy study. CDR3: CATGTYNEQFF. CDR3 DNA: TGTGCCACCGGTACCTACAATGAGCAGTTCTTC.